These 7 T cell receptor beta chains came from one sample sequenced in a study of CD8 T cells in ankylosing spondylitis. TCRdb re-derived calls from the 5' RACE reads in MiXCR, one entry per CDR3 protein. This sample has hundreds of thousands of distinct CDR3 sequences, with roughly 26% found just once. The sequencing sample was made of blood, either unsorted or a sorted T cell fraction (not recorded which). The receptors stem from a male donor with ankylosing spondylitis or in good health (not recorded which).

This chain connects TRBV29-1 to TRBJ1-1; D unresolved. Germline values: CDR1 SQVTM, CDR2 ANQGSEA. The CDR3 length is 12 residues. Deletions cut 5 bases from V and 0 bases from J, with 7 bases between. CDR3 residues: CSVWNMNTEAFF. The CDR3, as DNA: TGCAGCGTTTGGAACATGAACACTGAAGCTTTCTTT.

This clonotype has a count of ten or more. The CDR3: CASSYSWSSYNEQFF. The CDR3 DNA is TGTGCCAGCAGTTACAGTTGGAGCTCCTACAATGAGCAGTTCTTC. V and J are TRBV6-5 and TRBJ2-1; D remains ambiguous. Germline lookup yields CDR1 MNHEY and CDR2 SVGAGI. The CDR3 extends over 15 amino acids. The V gene lost 2 bases and the J gene lost 0 bases, with 8 bases spanning the gap.

At least ten counts were recorded for this clonotype. The rearrangement uses TRBV28 and TRBJ2-2, with D perhaps matching TRBD2 (5 bases). CDR1 is MDHEN, CDR2 SYDVKM, per germline. This CDR3 region has 12 residues. The V end lost 10 bases, the J end lost 10 bases, and 16 bases lay between the germline ends. The CDR3 sequence is CATSTLVQELFF. For the CDR3, the DNA is TGTGCCACTTCCACACTAGTGCAGGAGCTGTTTTTT.

This clonotype was counted many times. The V gene is TRBV5-1, the J gene TRBJ1-1, with a possible D match to TRBD1 (5 bases). V lost 4 bases, J lost 1 base, and 8 bases lay in between. Germline loops: CDR1 SGHRS, CDR2 YFSETQ. This CDR3 is 13 amino acids long. As DNA, the CDR3 is TGCGCCAGCAGCGCGGACACGAACACTGAAGCTTTCTTT. It yields the protein CASSADTNTEAFF.

Many counts were recorded for this clonotype. The V call is TRBV20-1, the J call TRBJ1-1, with a weak D call TRBD1 (6 bases). CDR3 length: 13 residues. The germline V gene encodes CDR1 DFQATT and CDR2 SNEGSKA (reference sequence). V dropped 5 bases and J dropped 4 bases, with 14 bases sitting between them. CDR3 amino acids: CSALQGGLTEAFF. The CDR3, as DNA: TGCAGTGCTTTACAGGGCGGGCTCACTGAAGCTTTCTTT.

In its sample, this clonotype was seen many times. The chain recombines TRBV5-1 with TRBJ1-1; D not certain. The CDR3 spans 14 residues. Germline V gene data show CDR1 as SGHRS and CDR2 as YFSETQ. With 7 bases removed from V and 4 bases from J, the gap between germline ends came to 17 bases. CDR3 in DNA: TGCGCCAGCCGCCCTGATTGGGGAAGCACTGAAGCTTTCTTT. Translation: CASRPDWGSTEAFF. Based on the CDR3 plus reference TRBV5-1 and TRBJ1-1, the full variable domain is KAGVTQTPRYLIKTRGQQVTLSCSPISGHRSVSWYQQTPGQGLQFLFEYFSETQRNKGNFPGRFSGRQFSNSRSEMNVSTLELGDSALYLCASRPDWGSTEAFFGQGTRLTVV.

This clonotype was recorded at least ten times. The CDR3 DNA follows: TGTGCCAGCAGCTTGTCGGGACAGGGGGTCTACGGCACTGAAGCTTTCTTT. It encodes CASSLSGQGVYGTEAFF. The J gene is TRBJ1-1, the V gene TRBV5-6; TRBD1 agrees at 11 bases. Unmatched junction bases numbered 9, after V lost 1 base and J lost 4 bases. The CDR3 has 17 residues. Germline values: CDR1 SGHDT, CDR2 YYEEEE. The full variable domain, rest sourced from reference TRBV5-6 and TRBJ1-1, is DAGVTQSPTHLIKTRGQQVTLRCSPKSGHDTVSWYQQALGQGPQFIFQYYEEEERQRGNFPDRFSGHQFPNYSSELNVNALLLGDSALYLCASSLSGQGVYGTEAFFGQGTRLTVV.